The 23 T cell receptor beta chains below were found in one sample sequenced in a study of cytomegalovirus exposure and HLA in healthy donors. This PCR relied on a set of 60 Vbeta primers and 13 Jbeta primers. Assay used: immunoSEQ multiplex PCR; TCRdb lists only in-frame clones, some missing. The data show roughly 200,000 clones, around 77% seen once. The source material was PBMCs. These receptors originate from a man between 60 and 75 years old in good health and CMV-seronegative.

V usage is TRBV7-9 and J usage is TRBJ1-4; TRBD1 matches 9 bases. Per germline, CDR1 SEHNR and CDR2 FQNEAQ (reference sequence). CDR3 length: 16 amino acids. The J segment lost 4 bases and the V segment lost 1 base, leaving 4 bases of the junction unmatched. The CDR3 here is CASSLGGQGNNEKLFF. As DNA, the CDR3 is TGTGCCAGCAGCTTAGGGGGACAGGGTAATAATGAAAAACTGTTTTTT.

The V call is TRBV18, the J call TRBJ2-1; possible D gene TRBD2, 6 bases. CDR1 is KGHSH and CDR2 is LQKENI in the germline V gene. Trimming cost V 3 bases and J 5 bases, with 11 bases left between them. This CDR3 spans 14 amino acids. The CDR3 is CASSPSRRDNEQFF. CDR3 coding DNA: TGTGCCAGCTCACCTTCCAGGAGGGACAATGAGCAGTTCTTC.

As to this clone: A junction boundary mismatches the germline segment, possibly from a read error. The chain couples TRBV2 to TRBJ2-5; 8 bases line up with TRBD2. Germline assignment: CDR1 SNHLY and CDR2 FYNNEI. CDR3 size: 14 residues. CDR3 coding DNA: TGTGCCAGTCGCGGGGGAAGCGGGGGTCCGCCCCAGCACTTC. It yields the protein CASRGGSGGPPQHF.

V usage is TRBV9 and J usage is TRBJ2-3, with a weak D call TRBD2 (6 bases). Germline CDR1 SGDLS, CDR2 YYNGEE. This CDR3 has 15 residues. V was trimmed by 2 bases and J by 1 base, leaving 11 bases between them. CDR3 protein: CASSVLSGGTDTQYF. For the CDR3, the DNA is TGTGCCAGCAGCGTCCTTTCGGGGGGCACAGATACGCAGTATTTT.

The V gene is TRBV7-2, the J gene TRBJ2-7, with 10 nucleotides matching TRBD1. The J segment lost 4 bases and the V segment lost 4 bases, leaving 10 bases of the junction unmatched. This CDR3 is built from 16 residues. Germline V gene sequence: CDR1 SGHTA, CDR2 FQGNSA. The CDR3 DNA sequence: TGTGCCAGCAGCTCGAACGACAGGGGGCGCGGGTACGAGCAGTACTTC. Translating gives CASSSNDRGRGYEQYF.

This clone has more than one count but fewer than ten. CDR3 DNA sequence: TGTGCCAGCAGTTACCAACAGGGGACGGATGGCTACACCTTC. Protein: CASSYQQGTDGYTF. The chain has TRBV6-5 and TRBJ1-2; TRBD1 aligns across 7 bases. V shed 2 bases and J 6 bases; nucleotides not matched to a gene: 6. CDR3 size: 14 residues. The germline V gene encodes CDR1 MNHEY and CDR2 SVGAGI.

The chain uses TRBV28 and TRBJ1-3; 9 bases are a match to TRBD1. Germline lookup yields CDR1 MDHEN and CDR2 SYDVKM. V was pared by 8 bases and J by 2 bases, with 4 bases of the junction left unmatched. The CDR3 is 14 amino acids. CDR3 sequence: CASGTGSTGNTIYF. The DNA for the CDR3 is TGTGCCAGCGGGACAGGGAGTACTGGAAACACCATATATTTT.

This clone was detected only a few times. The chain recombines TRBV27 with TRBJ1-1; D remains ambiguous. Germline V gene sequence: CDR1 MNHEY, CDR2 SMNVEV (reference sequence). This CDR3 region has 12 residues. V was cut by 7 bases and J by 7 bases, with 13 bases left in between. CDR3 sequence (DNA): TGTGCCAGCACCCCCTACCTGAGTGAAGCTTTCTTT. Translation: CASTPYLSEAFF.

The chain carries TRBV27 and TRBJ2-1; 13 positions match TRBD2. Per the germline V gene, CDR1 is MNHEY and CDR2 is SMNVEV (reference sequence). The length of the CDR3 is 17 residues. With 7 bases clipped from V and 1 base from J, the junction kept 7 bases outside the gene matches. The CDR3: CASTVGTSGISYNEQFF. The CDR3 DNA follows: TGTGCCAGCACTGTAGGGACTAGCGGGATTTCCTACAATGAGCAGTTCTTC.

This rearrangement joins TRBV27 to TRBJ2-5, with TRBD2 as a possible D gene (6 bases). The V gene's germline CDR1 is MNHEY and CDR2 SMNVEV (reference sequence). The CDR3 is made up of 13 amino acids. Trimming took off 5 bases at V and 5 bases at J, with 12 bases between the two ends. The CDR3 loop reads CASSPTSSETQYF. The CDR3 nucleotides are TGTGCCAGCAGTCCGACTAGTTCCGAGACCCAGTACTTC.

Only a few counts were recorded for this clone. The J gene is TRBJ2-1, the V gene TRBV27; TRBD2 aligns across 11 bases. This CDR3 spans 19 amino acids. The ends lost 2 bases at V and 7 bases at J; junction bases unmatched: 16. Germline CDR1 and CDR2: MNHEY and SMNVEV (reference sequence). The CDR3, as DNA: TGTGCCAGCAGTTTACCGGACAGTCGACTAGCGGGAAGAGGGAATGAGCAGTTCTTC. Protein sequence: CASSLPDSRLAGRGNEQFF.

This clone was counted a few times. The chain employs TRBV7-9 and TRBJ2-1; 7 positions match TRBD1. Germline CDR1 reads SEHNR; CDR2 reads FQNEAQ (reference sequence). V was pared by 3 bases and J by 6 bases, with 5 bases of the junction left unmatched. The CDR3 is made up of 14 amino acids. CDR3 region: CASSFGQVGNEQFF. CDR3 nucleotide sequence: TGTGCCAGCAGCTTTGGACAGGTTGGCAATGAGCAGTTCTTC.

This rearrangement joins TRBV28 to TRBJ2-7; TRBD2 aligns across 11 bases. V was clipped by 6 bases and J by 0 bases; unmatched bases: 4. CDR1 MDHEN and CDR2 SYDVKM come from the germline V gene. The CDR3 is made up of 15 amino acids. CDR3 bases: TGTGCCAGCAGCGCGGGACTAGCGGTCTCCTACGAGCAGTACTTC. This codes for CASSAGLAVSYEQYF.

The chain couples TRBV5-1 to TRBJ2-3, with D maybe TRBD1 (7 bases). The germline V and J ends were trimmed by 7 bases and 2 bases, with 17 bases remaining between them. This CDR3 has 15 residues. Germline CDR1 and CDR2: SGHRS and YFSETQ. CDR3 in DNA: TGCGCCAGCTGCTGGGCAGGGGGGCACACAGATACGCAGTATTTT. It yields the protein CASCWAGGHTDTQYF.

The chain employs TRBV7-9 and TRBJ2-3, with TRBD2 matching over 7 bases. Losses at the gene ends were 5 bases for V and 2 bases for J; bases not matched to a gene: 10. The CDR3 has 16 amino acids. Per germline, CDR1 SEHNR and CDR2 FQNEAQ (reference sequence). The DNA of the CDR3 is TGTGCCAGCAGCCCGGGGGGTGGCATTAACACAGATACGCAGTATTTT. Residues: CASSPGGGINTDTQYF.

The V gene is TRBV29-1, the J gene TRBJ2-1; 9 bases agree with TRBD2. In germline, CDR1 is SQVTM, CDR2 ANQGSEA. The junction had 6 bases not matched to a gene; V was cut back by 5 bases and J by 4 bases. The CDR3 loop spans 14 amino acids. The CDR3 loop reads CSVRGGRGYNEQFF. In DNA, the CDR3 is TGCAGCGTTCGTGGCGGGAGGGGGTACAATGAGCAGTTCTTC.

The chain links TRBV5-1 to TRBJ2-1; D might be TRBD2 (6 bases). V lost 4 bases, J lost 12 bases, and 17 bases lay in between. The CDR3 extends over 13 amino acids. In germline, CDR1 is SGHRS, CDR2 YFSETQ. This CDR3 reads CASSLGLLLGQFF. CDR3 in DNA: TGCGCCAGCAGCCTGGGACTCCTCCTCGGGCAGTTCTTC.

The rearrangement links TRBV5-1 to TRBJ2-2; no firm D call. Germline CDR1 is SGHRS and CDR2 is YFSETQ. Between the trimmed V and J ends, which lost 3 bases and 0 bases, there was a span of 6 bases. This CDR3 spans 14 amino acids. The CDR3 here is CASSSNTNTGELFF. CDR3 in DNA: TGCGCCAGCAGCTCGAACACGAACACCGGGGAGCTGTTTTTT.

The rearrangement uses TRBV15 and TRBJ1-2; D gene uncertain. CDR1 is LNHNV and CDR2 is YYDKDF in the germline V gene (reference sequence). The CDR3 runs 14 residues. Trimming cost V 5 bases and J 3 bases, with 13 bases left between them. CDR3 residues: CATSPHSGDYGYTF. CDR3 DNA sequence: TGTGCCACCAGCCCCCACTCGGGAGACTATGGCTACACCTTC. The whole variable domain, filled in from reference TRBV15 and TRBJ1-2, reads DAMVIQNPRYQVTQFGKPVTLSCSQTLNHNVMYWYQQKSSQAPKLLFHYYDKDFNNEADTPDNFQSRRPNTSFCFLDIRSPGLGDTAMYLCATSPHSGDYGYTFGSGTRLTVV.

The V and J genes are TRBV28 and TRBJ1-4; D remains ambiguous. CDR1 is MDHEN, CDR2 SYDVKM, per germline. CDR3 length equals 17 residues. V was shortened by 4 bases and J by 1 base, with 16 bases between the two germline ends. The CDR3 DNA reads as TGTGCCAGCAGTTCCAATATGTGGGCCGTAACTAATGAAAAACTGTTTTTT. Translation gives CASSSNMWAVTNEKLFF.

The chain couples TRBV7-9 to TRBJ2-7, with D maybe TRBD2 (7 bases). The CDR3 contains 13 residues. The V and J ends lost 5 bases and 7 bases respectively, with 15 bases between them. Germline V CDR1 and CDR2: SEHNR, FQNEAQ (reference sequence). The CDR3 reads CASSRGANREQYF. DNA for the CDR3: TGTGCCAGCAGCCGGGGGGCAAATCGTGAGCAGTACTTC.

The rearrangement links TRBV11-1 to TRBJ1-2; 11 nucleotides agree with TRBD1. V was clipped by 4 bases and J by 5 bases; unmatched bases: 3. Germline CDR1 is SGHAT and CDR2 is FQDESV (reference sequence). This CDR3 has 14 amino acids. The CDR3 sequence is CASSSGQGAYGYTF. DNA for the CDR3: TGTGCCAGCAGCTCCGGACAGGGGGCTTATGGCTACACCTTC.

This chain links TRBV2 with TRBJ2-7, with D possibly TRBD2 on 6 matching bases. The germline V gene encodes CDR1 SNHLY and CDR2 FYNNEI. This CDR3 has 14 amino acids. Deletions cut 4 bases from V and 3 bases from J, with 13 bases between. The CDR3 loop reads CASSAEGGLYEQYF. As DNA, the CDR3 is TGTGCCAGCAGTGCCGAGGGAGGCCTCTACGAGCAGTACTTC.